These 22 T cell receptor beta chains were all obtained from the same sample, sequenced in a study of blood T cell repertoires in COVID-19 (dated by TCRdb to about 2020). The library was made by the immunoSEQ multiplex PCR assay. Entries here come from immuneACCESS through TCRdb and include only in-frame sequences with V and J called. Some clones fail to appear in such tables; in the studies checked, an unresolved V gene covers under half of the shortfall, and the cause of the remainder is unknown. The table for this sample lists under 85,000 clones; around 85% of them were counted only once. The top ten hold approximately 4.8% of the sample. The sequenced sample was peripheral blood. All receptors come from an elderly man with acute or convalescent COVID-19.

The V call is TRBV29-1, the J call TRBJ1-5; D is perhaps TRBD1 (6 bases). The CDR3 is 15 residues long. Trimming left V 6 bases short and J 7 bases short, with 22 bases between. Germline-derived CDR1 and CDR2 are SQVTM and ANQGSEA. The CDR3 DNA is TGCAGCGTCGCCGAGGGGGTGGCACTGGGCCAGCCCCAGCATTTT. Its translation is CSVAEGVALGQPQHF.

V gene TRBV7-2 combines with J gene TRBJ1-2, with 11 nucleotides matching TRBD1. V dropped 1 base and J dropped 5; count of bases not matched to a gene: 9. This CDR3 is built from 17 residues. CDR1 and CDR2 from the germline V gene are SGHTA and FQGNSA. CDR3 nucleotide sequence: TGTGCCAGCAGCTTAGGAAGACTAGGACAGGGGGCTTATGGCTACACCTTC. This encodes CASSLGRLGQGAYGYTF.

The chain uses TRBV6-6 and TRBJ2-1, with a possible D match to TRBD2 (5 bases). Germline lookup yields CDR1 MNHNY and CDR2 SVGAGI (reference sequence). This CDR3 comprises 11 residues. V was cut by 2 bases and J by 13 bases, with 9 bases left in between. The CDR3 DNA reads TGTGCCAGCAGTTACCGGGGATCTCAGTTCTTC. Translated, it gives CASSYRGSQFF.

V is TRBV5-1 and J is TRBJ1-1, with D hard to call. The ends were cut back, 4 bases at V and 8 bases at J, with 15 bases in the middle. The germline CDR1 and CDR2 sequences are SGHRS and YFSETQ. The CDR3 is made up of 13 amino acids. The CDR3 DNA follows: TGCGCCAGCAGCCGAGACATTTCACCCGAAGCTTTCTTT. It is translated as CASSRDISPEAFF.

The chain recombines TRBV11-3 with TRBJ1-2; D uncertain. Germline V CDR1 and CDR2: SGHNT, YENEEA. The CDR3 is 15 amino acids. The V end was cut by 5 bases, the J end by 5 bases, with 18 bases between. CDR3 sequence (DNA): TGTGCCAGCAGCACCGGCGGAGACCGGCGGTATGGCTACACCTTC. This sequence encodes CASSTGGDRRYGYTF.

A single count supports this clone. The V and J genes are TRBV19 and TRBJ2-7, with 8 bases that match TRBD1. Germline V gene sequence: CDR1 LNHDA, CDR2 SQIVND (reference sequence). The trim removed 5 bases at V and 6 bases at J, leaving 6 bases unmatched. CDR3 size: 13 residues. CDR3 residues: CASSPGTGGEQYF. The DNA for the CDR3 is TGTGCCAGTAGTCCCGGGACAGGAGGCGAGCAGTACTTC.

This clone was seen only once. The chain carries TRBV2 and TRBJ1-6, with a possible D match to TRBD1 (5 bases). The V gene's germline CDR1 is SNHLY and CDR2 FYNNEI. V dropped 3 bases and J dropped 4 bases, with 10 bases sitting between them. The CDR3 consists of 15 residues. CDR3: CASSDRAAYNSPLHF. The CDR3 nucleotides are TGTGCCAGCAGTGACAGGGCCGCATATAATTCACCCCTCCACTTT.

The chain carries TRBV7-2 and TRBJ1-5, with 7 bases lining up with TRBD1. This CDR3 region has 14 residues. Losses at the gene ends were 4 bases for V and 6 bases for J; bases not matched to a gene: 6. Looked up from germline, CDR1 is SGHTA and CDR2 is FQGNSA. In DNA form, the CDR3 reads TGTGCCAGCAGCTCGACAGGGATGGGTCAGCCCCAGCATTTT. Translation: CASSSTGMGQPQHF.

This sequence joins TRBV19 and TRBJ2-3, with D perhaps matching TRBD2 (6 bases). This CDR3 spans 14 amino acids. V dropped 4 bases and J dropped 3 bases, with 11 bases sitting between them. Germline-derived CDR1 and CDR2 are LNHDA and SQIVND (reference sequence). The CDR3 here is CASSTRDFTDTQYF. The DNA for the CDR3 is TGTGCCAGTAGTACACGGGACTTTACAGATACGCAGTATTTT. The full variable domain, rest sourced from reference TRBV19 and TRBJ2-3, is DGGITQSPKYLFRKEGQNVTLSCEQNLNHDAMYWYRQDPGQGLRLIYYSQIVNDFQKGDIAEGYSVSREKKESFPLTVTSAQKNPTAFYLCASSTRDFTDTQYFGPGTRLTVL.

There are a few counts of this clone. The rearrangement joins TRBV5-1 to TRBJ2-5; 9 bases match TRBD2. The J segment lost 5 bases and the V segment lost 4 bases, leaving 9 bases of the junction unmatched. Germline V gene lookup returns CDR1 SGHRS and CDR2 YFSETQ. The CDR3 consists of 15 residues. The CDR3 DNA follows: TGCGCCAGCAGCCCCGAGCGGGGGGTTAGGGAGACCCAGTACTTC. This encodes CASSPERGVRETQYF.

CDR3 protein: CASSSTGAVLSGELFF. The CDR3 coding sequence is TGTGCCAGCAGCTCCACTGGGGCAGTGCTTAGCGGGGAGCTGTTTTTT. The J gene is TRBJ2-2, the V gene TRBV7-2; perhaps TRBD1 as D (5 bases). The CDR3 consists of 16 residues. Germline V lookup: CDR1 SGHTA, CDR2 FQGNSA. Trimming removed 4 bases from V and 7 bases from J, with 19 bases in between. Together with reference TRBV7-2 and TRBJ2-2, the CDR3 gives the full variable domain: GAGVSQSPSNKVTEKGKDVELRCDPISGHTALYWYRQSLGQGLEFLIYFQGNSAPDKSGLPSDRFSAERTGGSVSTLTIQRTQQEDSAVYLCASSSTGAVLSGELFFGEGSRLTVL.

The rearrangement links TRBV27 to TRBJ2-2, with D maybe TRBD2 (6 bases). The germline V gene encodes CDR1 MNHEY and CDR2 SMNVEV (reference sequence). V gave up 2 bases and J gave up 0 bases, with 13 bases separating them. This CDR3 spans 17 amino acids. CDR3 protein: CASSLGQGGANTGELFF. In DNA form, the CDR3 reads TGTGCCAGCAGTTTAGGCCAGGGAGGCGCGAACACCGGGGAGCTGTTTTTT.

The CDR3 reads CASSRQLAGARDTQYF. The CDR3 DNA sequence: TGTGCCAGCAGCCGCCAGCTAGCGGGGGCTAGGGATACGCAGTATTTT. The chain links TRBV3-1 (or the pseudogene TRBV3-2) to TRBJ2-3; TRBD2 agrees at 10 bases. Germline loops: CDR1 LGHDT, CDR2 YNNKEL (reference sequence). CDR3 size: 16 residues. V was pared by 4 bases and J by 6 bases, with 10 bases of the junction left unmatched.

The chain links TRBV5-4 to TRBJ1-1, with D possibly TRBD1 on 6 matching bases. Germline V gives CDR1 SGHNT, CDR2 YYREEE (reference sequence). There are 14 residues in the CDR3. Trimming stripped 1 base from V and 3 bases from J, with 10 bases between. This chain's CDR3 is CASSLKGGDTEAFF. CDR3 sequence (DNA): TGTGCCAGCAGCTTGAAGGGGGGGGACACTGAAGCTTTCTTT. The full variable domain, completed using reference TRBV5-4 and TRBJ1-1, is ETGVTQSPTHLIKTRGQQVTLRCSSQSGHNTVSWYQQALGQGPQFIFQYYREEENGRGNFPPRFSGLQFPNYSSELNVNALELDDSALYLCASSLKGGDTEAFFGQGTRLTVV.

The V and J genes are TRBV6-6 and TRBJ2-7; 7 nucleotides agree with TRBD1. CDR3 length equals 16 residues. V trimming: 6 bases; J trimming: 1 base; junction bases outside the gene matches: 12. Germline CDR1 MNHNY, CDR2 SVGAGI (reference sequence). CDR3 bases: TGTGCCAGCAGCACGACAGGGCGCAAAATTTCCTACGAGCAGTACTTC. It translates to CASSTTGRKISYEQYF.

This clone was seen once. The chain has TRBV19 and TRBJ2-2; TRBD1 aligns across 7 bases. CDR3 length equals 15 residues. Germline CDR1 LNHDA, CDR2 SQIVND (reference sequence). Trimming removed 6 bases from V and 5 bases from J; junction bases left unmatched: 9. The CDR3 here is CASRAGTARTGELFF. CDR3 DNA: TGTGCCAGTAGGGCCGGGACAGCCCGAACCGGGGAGCTGTTTTTT.

This chain connects TRBV7-2 to TRBJ2-7, with 9 bases lining up with TRBD1. V lost 3 bases, J lost 5 bases, and 8 bases stayed unmatched. There are 15 residues in the CDR3. Germline CDR1 is SGHTA and CDR2 is FQGNSA. CDR3 in DNA: TGTGCCAGCAGCTTCGGACAGGGGCCATGGGACGAGCAGTACTTC. Translating gives CASSFGQGPWDEQYF.

The chain carries TRBV5-6 and TRBJ2-1, with 7 bases identical to TRBD1. The CDR3 is 17 residues long. Per germline, CDR1 SGHDT and CDR2 YYEEEE. Trimming cost V 0 bases and J 6 bases; bases outside gene matches: 12. CDR3 protein: CASSLAIGTVSINEQFF. The CDR3 nucleotides are TGTGCCAGCAGCTTGGCTATTGGGACAGTCTCTATCAATGAGCAGTTCTTC.

The CDR3 spells CASRPPGLITDTQYF. CDR3 in DNA: TGTGCCAGCAGACCTCCGGGACTAATCACAGATACGCAGTATTTT. The chain carries TRBV28 and TRBJ2-3; TRBD2 agrees at 7 bases. The CDR3 consists of 15 residues. The germline gives CDR1 MDHEN, CDR2 SYDVKM. V dropped 6 bases and J dropped 2; count of bases not matched to a gene: 8.

The genes are TRBV2 and TRBJ1-2; D possibly corresponds to TRBD1 (6 bases). Germline-derived CDR1 and CDR2 are SNHLY and FYNNEI. Trimming pared 2 bases from V and 7 bases from J, leaving 11 bases between. The CDR3 contains 13 residues. As DNA, the CDR3 is TGTGCCAGCAGTGAATTGGCAGGGGCTGGCTACACCTTC. It translates to CASSELAGAGYTF.

This clone was counted a single time. The V and J genes are TRBV5-1 and TRBJ2-3, with D perhaps TRBD2 (6 bases). Germline CDR1 is SGHRS and CDR2 is YFSETQ. The CDR3 length is 14 residues. V was clipped by 4 bases and J by 0 bases, with 9 bases between them. The CDR3 is CASSDGSSTDTQYF. As DNA, the CDR3 is TGCGCCAGCAGCGACGGGAGTAGCACAGATACGCAGTATTTT. The variable domain in full, with the rest retrieved from reference TRBV5-1 and TRBJ2-3, is KAGVTQTPRYLIKTRGQQVTLSCSPISGHRSVSWYQQTPGQGLQFLFEYFSETQRNKGNFPGRFSGRQFSNSRSEMNVSTLELGDSALYLCASSDGSSTDTQYFGPGTRLTVL.

The gene calls are TRBV7-9 and TRBJ2-7, with 12 bases aligning to TRBD2. Germline assignment: CDR1 SEHNR and CDR2 FQNEAQ (reference sequence). This CDR3 is 16 amino acids long. After removal of 4 bases from V and 4 bases from J, the junction contained 8 bases not matched to a gene. CDR3 loop: CASSSGRLAGVYEQYF. In DNA, the CDR3 is TGTGCCAGCAGCTCCGGAAGACTAGCGGGAGTGTACGAGCAGTACTTC.